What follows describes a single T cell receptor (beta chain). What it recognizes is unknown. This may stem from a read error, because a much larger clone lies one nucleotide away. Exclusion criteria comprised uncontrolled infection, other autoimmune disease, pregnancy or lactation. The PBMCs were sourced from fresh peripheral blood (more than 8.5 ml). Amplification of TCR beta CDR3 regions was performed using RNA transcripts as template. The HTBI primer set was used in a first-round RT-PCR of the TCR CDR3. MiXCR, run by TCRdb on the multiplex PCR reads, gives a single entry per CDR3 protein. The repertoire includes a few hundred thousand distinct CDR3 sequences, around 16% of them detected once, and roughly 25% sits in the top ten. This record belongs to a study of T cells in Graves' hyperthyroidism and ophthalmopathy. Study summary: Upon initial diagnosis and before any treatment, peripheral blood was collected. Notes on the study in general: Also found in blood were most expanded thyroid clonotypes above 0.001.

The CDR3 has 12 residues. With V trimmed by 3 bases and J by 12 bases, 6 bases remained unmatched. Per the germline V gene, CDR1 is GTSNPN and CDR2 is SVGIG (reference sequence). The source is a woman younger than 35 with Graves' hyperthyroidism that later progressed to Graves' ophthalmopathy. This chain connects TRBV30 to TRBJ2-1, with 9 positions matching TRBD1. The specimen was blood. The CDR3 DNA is TGTGCCTGGAGGGATGGGACAGGGAGGCAGTTCTTC. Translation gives CAWRDGTGRQFF.